This T cell receptor beta chain was identified during a study of T cell responses to AZD1222 COVID-19 vaccine. Study results and caveats: AZD1222 recipients seropositive at baseline numbered only six.

The protocol was immunoSEQ multiplex PCR, while the TCRdb copy is restricted to in-frame clones and leaves out a portion. This sample yields around 99,000 clones, of which 90% to 95% are seen a single time; 22% belongs to the top ten. As to this clone: What it binds is unknown.

V lost 1 base, J lost 4 bases, and 2 bases stayed unmatched. The CDR3 runs 14 residues. CDR1 and CDR2 (germline): MNHNS, SASEGT. The source material was peripheral blood, sampled on day 0 of AZD1222 vaccination. The chain is built from TRBV6-1 and TRBJ2-5, with 8 bases fitting TRBD2. This sequence was found in an adult in good health. The CDR3 nucleotides are TGTGCCAGCAGTGAAGGACTAGCGAGAGAGACCCAGTACTTC. It codes for CASSEGLARETQYF.